What follows describes a single T cell receptor (beta chain). Its antigen is as yet unknown. The record originates from a study of cytomegalovirus exposure and HLA in healthy donors. Notes on the study in general: Specific recognition of CMV antigens was confirmed in vitro for a few chains (all CMV-associated). Later analysis placed DRB1 highest and HLA-C lowest in TCR association rates, which differed by HLA locus.

The study ran its PCR with 60 Vbeta and 13 Jbeta primers. Profiling relied on immunoSEQ multiplex PCR, and the TCRdb table lists in-frame clones only, not all of them. This table has 95,000 to 150,000 clones, around three quarters appearing once. CDR3 length: 15 residues. V dropped 7 bases and J dropped 2; count of bases not matched to a gene: 11. From germline, CDR1 is SNHLY and CDR2 FYNNEI. The V and J genes are TRBV2 and TRBJ2-7; TRBD1 matches 7 bases. Sequencing used PBMCs. This receptor was obtained from a woman in her 30s in good health and CMV-seropositive. The CDR3 DNA reads TGTGCCAGCATTCCGCTCCGGGACAGCGCCTACGAGCAGTACTTC. As protein: CASIPLRDSAYEQYF. The whole variable domain, remainder taken from reference TRBV2 and TRBJ2-7, is EPEVTQTPSHQVTQMGQEVILRCVPISNHLYFYWYRQILGQKVEFLVSFYNNEISEKSEIFDDQFSVERPDGSNFTLKIRSTKLEDSAMYFCASIPLRDSAYEQYFGPGTRLTVT.